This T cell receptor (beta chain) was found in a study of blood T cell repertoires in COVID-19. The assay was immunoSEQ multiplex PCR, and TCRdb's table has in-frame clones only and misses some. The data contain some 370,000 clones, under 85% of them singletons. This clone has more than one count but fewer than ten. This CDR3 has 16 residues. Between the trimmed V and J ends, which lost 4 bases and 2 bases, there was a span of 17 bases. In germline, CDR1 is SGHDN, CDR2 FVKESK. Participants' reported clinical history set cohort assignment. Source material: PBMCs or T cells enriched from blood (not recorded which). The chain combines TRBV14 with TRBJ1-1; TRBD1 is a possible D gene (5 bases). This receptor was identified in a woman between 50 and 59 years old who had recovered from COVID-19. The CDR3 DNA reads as TGTGCCAGCAGCCCTATCTACCGGAGGGGAAACACTGAAGCTTTCTTT. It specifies CASSPIYRRGNTEAFF.